What follows describes a single T cell receptor beta chain. Other DNA sequences in the sample encode the same CDR3. The data are from a study of radiation and T cells in renal cell carcinoma. Germline V CDR1 and CDR2: SGHRS, YFSETQ. CDR3 length equals 17 residues. The J segment lost 0 bases and the V segment lost 0 bases, leaving 5 bases of the junction unmatched. Profiled with immunoSEQ multiplex PCR; TCRdb holds only in-frame clones, not every one. The sample includes 120,000 or so clones, around 80% of them seen just once. Noted time point: blood 2 weeks post-SBRT. Treatment specified: 15 Gy SBRT to primary tumor, nephrectomy 4 weeks later.

The TCR was taken from a man aged 50-59 years with renal cell carcinoma. This chain uses TRBV5-1 with TRBJ2-1; 8 bases agree with TRBD2. Sample: blood, taken from a patient whose treatment included radiotherapy and nephrectomy. For the CDR3, the DNA is TGCGCCAGCAGCTTGGAGGCGAGCGGGAGCTCCTACAATGAGCAGTTCTTC. Protein: CASSLEASGSSYNEQFF.